This TCR beta chain stems from a study of neoadjuvant anti-PD-1 for oral cavity cancer. General observations from the study: TCR analyses covered only a few patients per response group.

The CDR3 covers 16 residues. The germline V gene has CDR1 SGDLS and CDR2 YYNGEE. V lost 3 bases to trimming and J lost 0 bases, with 13 bases between them. Some clones are missing from TCRdb's copy, which holds only in-frame ones; the method was immunoSEQ multiplex PCR. The repertoire holds 7,500 to 8,000 clones, with around 70% as singletons. This clone was counted once. Antigen: not known. Indicated time point: after neoadjuvant nivolumab, at surgical resection. The sequences come from PBMCs, collected after nivolumab (anti-PD-1) treatment. This chain joins TRBV9 and TRBJ2-1; possible D gene TRBD2, 5 bases. This receptor was taken from a person between 40 and 85 years old with oral cavity squamous cell carcinoma. CDR3 sequence: CASSAQSGSSYNEQFF. The CDR3 coding sequence is TGTGCCAGCAGCGCACAGAGCGGTAGCTCCTACAATGAGCAGTTCTTC. The variable domain in full, with the rest retrieved from reference TRBV9 and TRBJ2-1, is DSGVTQTPKHLITATGQRVTLRCSPRSGDLSVYWYQQSLDQGLQFLIQYYNGEERAKGNILERFSAQQFPDLHSELNLSSLELGDSALYFCASSAQSGSSYNEQFFGPGTRLTVL.